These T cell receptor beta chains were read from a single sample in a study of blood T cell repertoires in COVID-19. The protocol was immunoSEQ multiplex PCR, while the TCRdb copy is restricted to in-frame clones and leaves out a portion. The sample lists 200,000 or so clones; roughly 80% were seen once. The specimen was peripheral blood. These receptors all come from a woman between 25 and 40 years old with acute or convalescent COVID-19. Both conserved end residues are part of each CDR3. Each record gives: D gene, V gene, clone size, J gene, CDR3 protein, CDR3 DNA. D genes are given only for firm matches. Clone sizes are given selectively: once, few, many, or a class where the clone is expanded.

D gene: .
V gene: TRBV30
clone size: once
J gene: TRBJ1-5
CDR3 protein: CAWSHGGILMPQHF
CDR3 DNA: TGTGCCTGGAGTCACGGGGGGATCCTCATGCCCCAGCATTTT

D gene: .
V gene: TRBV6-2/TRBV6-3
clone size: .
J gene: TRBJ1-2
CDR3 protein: CASSSQGYYGYTF
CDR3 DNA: TGTGCCAGCAGTTCGCAGGGGTACTATGGCTACACCTTC

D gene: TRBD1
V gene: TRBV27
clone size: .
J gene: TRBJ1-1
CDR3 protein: CASTEGQGLNTEAFF
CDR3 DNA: TGTGCCAGCACCGAAGGACAGGGACTGAACACTGAAGCTTTCTTT

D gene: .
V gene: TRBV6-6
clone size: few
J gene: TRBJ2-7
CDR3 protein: CASSYGHLSYEQYF
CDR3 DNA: TGTGCCAGCAGTTATGGACACCTATCCTACGAGCAGTACTTC

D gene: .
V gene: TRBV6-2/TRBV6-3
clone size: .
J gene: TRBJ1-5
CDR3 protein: CASSNYGPQGFYSNQPQHF
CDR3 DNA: TGTGCCAGCAGCAATTACGGGCCACAGGGATTTTATAGCAATCAGCCCCAGCATTTT

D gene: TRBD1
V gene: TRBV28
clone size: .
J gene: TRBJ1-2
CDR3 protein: CASSLVGQGIAYGYTF
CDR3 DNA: TGTGCCAGCAGCCTTGTCGGACAGGGAATTGCCTATGGCTACACCTTC

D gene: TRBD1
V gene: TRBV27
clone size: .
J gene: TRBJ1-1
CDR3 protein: CASSRGQGNTEAFF
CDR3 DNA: TGTGCCAGCAGCCGGGGACAGGGGAACACTGAAGCTTTCTTT

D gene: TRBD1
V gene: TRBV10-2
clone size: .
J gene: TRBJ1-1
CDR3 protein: CASSGGQMNTEAFF
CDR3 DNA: TGCGCCAGCAGTGGGGGACAGATGAACACTGAAGCTTTCTTT

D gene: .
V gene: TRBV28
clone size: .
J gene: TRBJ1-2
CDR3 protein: CASSRERGGYTF
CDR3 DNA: TGTGCCAGCAGCCGCGAACGAGGGGGCTACACCTTC

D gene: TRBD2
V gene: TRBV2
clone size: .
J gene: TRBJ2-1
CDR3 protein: CASSEELAVNEQFF
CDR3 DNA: TGTGCCAGCAGTGAAGAACTAGCGGTCAATGAGCAGTTCTTC

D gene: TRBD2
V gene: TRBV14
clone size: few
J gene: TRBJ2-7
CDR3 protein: CASSQEVAGGPYEQYF
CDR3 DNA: TGTGCCAGCAGCCAAGAGGTTGCGGGAGGGCCCTACGAGCAGTACTTC

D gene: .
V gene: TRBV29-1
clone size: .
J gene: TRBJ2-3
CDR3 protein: CSVVAGPQLDTQYF
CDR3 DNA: TGCAGCGTTGTCGCGGGCCCACAACTCGATACGCAGTATTTT

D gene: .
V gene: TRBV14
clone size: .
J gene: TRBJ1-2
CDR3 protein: CASSQGWRPNYGYTF
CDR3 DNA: TGTGCCAGCAGCCAAGGGTGGAGACCTAACTATGGCTACACCTTC

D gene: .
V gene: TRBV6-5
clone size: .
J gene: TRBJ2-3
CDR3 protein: CASLKEGLGSDTQYF
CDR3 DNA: TGTGCCAGCCTGAAGGAGGGCCTTGGATCAGATACGCAGTATTTT

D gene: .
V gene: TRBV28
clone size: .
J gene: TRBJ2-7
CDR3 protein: CASSLTGNLGEQYF
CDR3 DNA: TGTGCCAGCAGTTTAACAGGGAACCTCGGGGAGCAGTACTTC

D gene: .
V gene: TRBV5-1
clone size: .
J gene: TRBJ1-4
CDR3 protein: CASSPDTGGVSELFF
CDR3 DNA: TGCGCCAGCAGCCCTGACACGGGCGGGGTGTCGGAACTGTTTTTT

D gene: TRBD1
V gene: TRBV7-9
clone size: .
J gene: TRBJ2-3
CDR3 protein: CASSTGGRTDTQYF
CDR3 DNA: TGTGCCAGCAGCACAGGGGGACGCACAGATACGCAGTATTTT

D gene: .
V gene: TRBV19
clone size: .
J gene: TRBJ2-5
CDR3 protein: CASSMAGTQYF
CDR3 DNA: TGTGCCAGTAGTATGGCAGGGACCCAGTACTTC

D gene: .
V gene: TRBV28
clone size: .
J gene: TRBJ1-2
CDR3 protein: CASSYRDTNYGYTF
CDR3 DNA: TGTGCCAGCAGTTACCGGGACACGAACTATGGCTACACCTTC